The source of this T cell receptor beta chain is a study of T cell changes during pregnancy in multiple sclerosis. Germline V lookup: CDR1 MNHEY, CDR2 SVGAGI. This CDR3 is built from 16 residues. V was clipped by 2 bases and J by 1 base; unmatched bases: 5. Data came from immunoSEQ multiplex PCR; TCRdb stores just in-frame clones and leaves some out. This sample carries 130,000 or so clones, 90% to 98% of them seen once, and the ten largest clones take about 0.42%. The sequencing here drew on peripheral blood, taken after pregnancy. The rearrangement uses TRBV6-5 and TRBJ2-5, with TRBD2 matching over 9 bases. The receptor was derived from a female donor with multiple sclerosis, enrolled in a pregnancy study. The CDR3 reads CASSYALAGLQETQYF. Here the CDR3 DNA reads TGTGCCAGCAGTTACGCTCTAGCGGGACTCCAAGAGACCCAGTACTTC.